A selection of T cell receptor beta chains follows, all from one sample in a study of blood T cell repertoires in COVID-19. Clones were read by immunoSEQ multiplex PCR, and TCRdb kept only the in-frame ones, dropping some. The sample has about 86,000 clones; 80% to 85% are singletons. The sequencing input was peripheral blood. The source is a woman aged 80 or over with active or convalescent COVID-19. CDR3s include the opening cysteine and the closing phenylalanine or tryptophan. A D gene is named only where the DNA matches it firmly. Some rows mark clone size as missing; the rest say once, few, many or name a class of expanded clone.

j_call v_call d_call clone_size cdr3_length cdr3_aa cdr3_nt
TRBJ1-2 TRBV5-1 . . 13 CASSLEAGYGYTF TGCGCCAGCAGCTTGGAGGCGGGCTATGGCTACACCTTC
TRBJ2-5 TRBV13 . . 18 CASSLASWGGAIQETQYF TGTGCCAGCAGCTTAGCGAGTTGGGGCGGGGCGATCCAAGAGACCCAGTACTTC
TRBJ2-3 TRBV9 TRBD2 once 15 CASSVVGLAANTQYF TGTGCCAGCAGCGTAGTAGGGCTAGCGGCTAATACGCAGTATTTT
TRBJ1-2 TRBV10-3 . . 13 CAISVVVNYGYTF TGTGCCATCAGTGTGGTAGTGAACTATGGCTACACCTTC
TRBJ1-4 TRBV2 . . 16 CASSVWASARNEKLFF TGTGCCAGCAGCGTGTGGGCATCCGCAAGGAATGAAAAACTGTTTTTT
TRBJ2-3 TRBV2 . . 13 CASNRDPGDTQYF TGTGCCAGCAACCGTGACCCGGGAGATACGCAGTATTTT
TRBJ1-6 TRBV10-3 . . 12 CAINTDNSPLHF TGTGCCATCAACACAGATAATTCACCCCTCCACTTT
TRBJ2-5 TRBV7-8 TRBD1 . 13 CASSPQGAKTQYF TGTGCCAGCAGTCCACAGGGGGCGAAGACCCAGTACTTC
TRBJ2-2 TRBV20-1 . . 14 CSASSGLGTGELFF TGCAGTGCTAGTTCGGGACTGGGGACCGGGGAGCTGTTTTTT
TRBJ1-5 TRBV4-2 . . 16 CASSQDAGLWNQPQHF TGTGCCAGCAGCCAAGATGCGGGTCTTTGGAATCAGCCCCAGCATTTT
TRBJ1-4 TRBV6-6 . . 16 CASSRGWGTTNEKLFF TGTGCCAGCAGCCGGGGGTGGGGGACCACTAATGAAAAACTGTTTTTT
TRBJ2-7 TRBV5-4 TRBD1 . 14 CASSWDSSSYEQYF TGTGCCAGCAGTTGGGACAGCTCATCCTACGAGCAGTACTTC
TRBJ1-2 TRBV29-1 . . 14 CSVESRDKNYGYTF TGCAGCGTTGAATCCCGGGACAAGAACTATGGCTACACCTTC
TRBJ2-1 TRBV2 TRBD2 few 14 CASRSLSGGAWQFF TGTGCCAGCAGAAGTCTCAGCGGGGGGGCGTGGCAGTTCTTC
TRBJ2-3 TRBV28 . . 15 CASSSSGVRTDTQYF TGTGCCAGCAGTTCCTCCGGTGTACGCACAGATACGCAGTATTTT
TRBJ1-2 TRBV28 TRBD1 . 14 CASLSTGEGDGYTF TGTGCCAGTTTGTCGACAGGGGAGGGGGATGGCTACACCTTC
TRBJ1-5 TRBV5-1 TRBD1 . 16 CASKTGGEHSNQPQHF TGCGCCAGCAAGACAGGGGGCGAACATAGCAATCAGCCCCAGCATTTT
TRBJ2-6 TRBV7-3 . . 14 CASSPGSGANVLTF TGTGCCAGCAGCCCGGGCTCTGGGGCCAACGTCCTGACTTTC
TRBJ2-2 TRBV2 . . 13 CASTTTSTGELFF TGTGCCAGCACCACGACTAGCACCGGGGAGCTGTTTTTT
TRBJ2-2 TRBV7-2 . few 15 CASSLNRENTGELFF TGTGCCAGCAGCTTGAACAGGGAGAACACCGGGGAGCTGTTTTTT
TRBJ1-1 TRBV29-1 . . 11 CSVGQNTEAFF TGCAGCGTTGGACAGAACACTGAAGCTTTCTTT
TRBJ2-7 TRBV21-1 . . 15 CASSNRLAGAYEQYF TGTGCCAGCAGCAACCGACTAGCGGGAGCCTACGAGCAGTACTTC
TRBJ2-1 TRBV11-3 TRBD1 . 16 CASSLRDREFYNEQFF TGTGCCAGCAGCCTCAGAGACAGGGAATTTTACAATGAGCAGTTCTTC
TRBJ2-1 TRBV27 TRBD2 . 14 CATKASGPYNEQFF TGTGCCACCAAGGCTAGCGGACCCTACAATGAGCAGTTCTTC
TRBJ2-1 TRBV5-1 TRBD1 . 15 CASSVGQGSYNEQFF TGCGCCAGCAGCGTAGGACAGGGGTCCTACAATGAGCAGTTCTTC
TRBJ1-1 TRBV6-2/TRBV6-3 . . 14 CASSYGGTNTEAFF TGTGCCAGCAGTTATGGGGGGACCAACACTGAAGCTTTCTTT
TRBJ2-1 TRBV7-8 TRBD2 . 19 CASSLASAGGPLRSNEQFF TGTGCCAGCAGCTTAGCTTCCGCGGGAGGGCCTCTTCGGTCCAATGAGCAGTTCTTC
TRBJ2-5 TRBV30 . . 15 CAWSEGTFGVGTQYF TGTGCCTGGAGTGAAGGGACTTTCGGAGTTGGGACCCAGTACTTC
TRBJ1-1 TRBV7-6 TRBD1 . 15 CASSLVAGGDTEAFF TGTGCCAGCAGCTTAGTGGCAGGGGGAGACACTGAAGCTTTCTTT
TRBJ2-7 TRBV3-1/TRBV3-2 TRBD1 . 17 CASSQETGTGWINEQYF TGTGCCAGCAGCCAAGAAACCGGGACAGGGTGGATAAACGAGCAGTACTTC
TRBJ2-2 TRBV18 TRBD1 . 15 CASSPRDRGLGELFF TGTGCCAGCTCACCCCGGGACAGGGGGCTCGGGGAGCTGTTTTTT
TRBJ1-4 TRBV9 . . 14 CASSPLSTNEKLFF TGTGCCAGCAGCCCTTTATCAACTAATGAAAAACTGTTTTTT
TRBJ2-7 TRBV5-1 TRBD2 once 16 CASSMQGLAGEEGQYF TGCGCCAGCTCAATGCAGGGACTAGCGGGAGAAGAAGGGCAGTACTTC
TRBJ1-3 TRBV7-6 . few 15 CALTAQGSLGNTIYF TGTGCCCTAACCGCCCAGGGGTCCCTCGGAAACACCATATATTTT
TRBJ1-1 TRBV7-8 . . 15 CASSLRSGMDTEAFF TGTGCCAGCAGCTTAAGGTCAGGGATGGACACTGAAGCTTTCTTT
TRBJ1-1 TRBV7-9 TRBD1 . 13 CASRRDRNTEAFF TGTGCCAGCCGCCGGGACAGGAACACTGAAGCTTTCTTT
TRBJ2-7 TRBV28 TRBD2 . 15 CASSLTSGRAYEQYF TGTGCCAGCAGTCTTACTAGCGGGAGGGCCTACGAGCAGTACTTC
TRBJ2-5 TRBV19 . . 13 CASSIGRGETQYF TGTGCCAGTAGTATCGGCAGGGGAGAGACCCAGTACTTC
TRBJ2-5 TRBV3-1/TRBV3-2 . . 16 CASSQVDFWAQETQYF TGTGCCAGCAGCCAGGTGGATTTCTGGGCACAAGAGACCCAGTACTTC
TRBJ1-2 TRBV6-2/TRBV6-3 . . 12 CASSFQFSGYTF TGTGCCAGCAGTTTTCAGTTCTCCGGCTACACCTTC
TRBJ2-3 TRBV27 . . 14 CASSLWDTTDTQYF TGTGCCAGCAGTTTATGGGACACCACAGATACGCAGTATTTT
TRBJ2-7 TRBV27 . . 12 CASSFWTYEQYF TGTGCCAGCAGTTTTTGGACTTACGAGCAGTACTTC